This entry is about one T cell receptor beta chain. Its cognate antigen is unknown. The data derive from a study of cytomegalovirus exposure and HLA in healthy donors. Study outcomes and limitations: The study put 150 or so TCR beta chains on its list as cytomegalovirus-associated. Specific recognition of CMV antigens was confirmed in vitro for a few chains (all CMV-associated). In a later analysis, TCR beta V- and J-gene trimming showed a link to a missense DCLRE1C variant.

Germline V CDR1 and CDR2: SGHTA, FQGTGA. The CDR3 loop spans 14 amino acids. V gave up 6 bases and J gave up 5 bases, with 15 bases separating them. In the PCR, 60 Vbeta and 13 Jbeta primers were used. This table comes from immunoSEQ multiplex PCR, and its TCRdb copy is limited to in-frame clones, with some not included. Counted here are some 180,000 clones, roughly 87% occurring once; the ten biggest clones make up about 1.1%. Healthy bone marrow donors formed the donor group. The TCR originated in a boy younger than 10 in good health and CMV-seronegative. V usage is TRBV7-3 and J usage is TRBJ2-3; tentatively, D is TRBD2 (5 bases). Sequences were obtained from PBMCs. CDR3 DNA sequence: TGTGCCAGCAGTCGTACGGGGTTGGAAGATACGCAGTATTTT. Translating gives CASSRTGLEDTQYF.